These T cell receptor beta chains were read from a single sample in a study of patients and donors after allogeneic stem cell transplantation. TCRdb reprocessed the RT-PCR reads via MiXCR and lists one record per CDR3 protein. The sample comprises 15,000 to 20,000 distinct CDR3 sequences, about 5% of which are singletons, and approximately 40% rests with the top ten. Source material: blood, either unsorted or a sorted T cell fraction (not recorded which). These receptors all come from a human donor who was either an allogeneic HSCT recipient or a stem cell or donor lymphocyte infusion donor (not recorded which). It is not recorded whose cells these are; they may come from a transplant donor. Both conserved end residues are part of each CDR3. Fields, in order: clone size, J gene, CDR3 length, D gene, V gene, CDR3 DNA, CDR3 protein. D genes are given only for firm matches. Clone size is given for some rows only: seen once, a few or many times, or a class if the clone is expanded.

many TRBJ2-2 16 TRBD2 TRBV7-8 TGTGCCAGCACCAGACTAGCTTTCCAGGACACCGGGGAGCTGTTTTTT CASTRLAFQDTGELFF
many TRBJ1-2 15 NA TRBV7-9 TGTGCCAGCAGCTCCTACTGGGGGGAAGAGGATGGCTACACCTTC CASSSYWGEEDGYTF
few TRBJ1-5 13 TRBD1 TRBV6-6 TGTGCCAGCACTACGGACAGGCTACAGCCCCAGCATTTT CASTTDRLQPQHF
few TRBJ2-4 15 NA TRBV28 TGTGCCAGCAGTTCACCCCTAGGAGCCAAAAACATTCAGTACTTC CASSSPLGAKNIQYF
many TRBJ2-7 18 TRBD2 TRBV20-1 TGCAGTGCTAGAGATGGGGCCCTAGCGGGAGATACCTCCTACGAGCAGTACTTC CSARDGALAGDTSYEQYF
many TRBJ1-4 13 NA TRBV7-9 TGTGCCAGCAGCCTTGGACCCAATGAAAAACTGTTTTTT CASSLGPNEKLFF
medium-sized TRBJ1-5 14 NA TRBV12-3/TRBV12-4 TGTGCCAGCACCTCGGACAGCGCTAATCAGCCCCAGCATTTT CASTSDSANQPQHF
NA TRBJ2-7 14 NA TRBV18 TGTGCCAGCTCACTACAGGGCAGTGCCTACGAGCAGTACTTC CASSLQGSAYEQYF
few TRBJ1-1 12 NA TRBV7-9 TGTGCCAGCAGCTTCGGGGTGACTGAAGCTTTCTTT CASSFGVTEAFF
many TRBJ2-7 13 TRBD1 TRBV6-1 TGTGCCAGTACCCGCCAGGGGGCACACGAGCAGTACTTC CASTRQGAHEQYF
many TRBJ2-3 19 TRBD1 TRBV6-5 TGTGCCAGCAGTTATTGGGGACAGCTTCTGATTGGGGATTCAGATACGCAGTATTTT CASSYWGQLLIGDSDTQYF
medium-sized TRBJ2-5 11 NA TRBV20-1 TGCAGTGCTAGGTTCGGTGAGACCCAGTACTTC CSARFGETQYF
many TRBJ2-7 15 NA TRBV28 TGTGCCAGCAGTGGGGCGTCCCGTACCTCCTACGAGCAGTACTTC CASSGASRTSYEQYF
few TRBJ1-3 15 NA TRBV7-2 TGTGCCAGCAGCCCACAGCCGAGCTCTGGAAACACCATATATTTT CASSPQPSSGNTIYF
many TRBJ2-1 14 NA TRBV2 TGTGCCAGCAGTGATCAAACAATTTCCAATGAGCAGTTCTTC CASSDQTISNEQFF
many TRBJ2-7 14 NA TRBV15 TGTGCCACCAGCAGAGGGCAGGGTTATGCCGAGCAGTACTTC CATSRGQGYAEQYF
many TRBJ1-2 14 NA TRBV7-9 TGTGCCAGCAGCTTAGGGGAGCTACTCTATGGCTACACCTTC CASSLGELLYGYTF
many TRBJ2-3 14 TRBD1 TRBV10-3 TGTGCCACGTCGACAGGGGGCGATCATGATACGCAGTATTTT CATSTGGDHDTQYF
NA TRBJ1-2 16 NA TRBV7-9 TGTGCCAGCAGCTTATTTTGGGAACGGCCCGGAGATGGCTACACCTTC CASSLFWERPGDGYTF
many TRBJ2-5 14 NA TRBV5-1 TGCGCCAGCAGCAAGGACAGACAACAAGAGACCCAGTACTTC CASSKDRQQETQYF
many TRBJ2-4 17 TRBD2 TRBV16 TGTGCCAGCAGCCCCTTGGGTCAAGCGGGAGGGCCCAACATTCAGTACTTC CASSPLGQAGGPNIQYF
many TRBJ2-1 14 NA TRBV27 TGTGCCAGCAGTCCTTTACAGGGTGGCTATGAGCAGTTCTTC CASSPLQGGYEQFF
many TRBJ2-3 16 TRBD2 TRBV5-1 TGCGCCAGCAGCTTGGCCCCGGGAGGAACCACAGATACGCAGTATTTT CASSLAPGGTTDTQYF
many TRBJ1-6 14 NA TRBV7-9 TGTGCCAGCAGCTTAGTAGGGGTTGGTTCACCCCTCCACTTT CASSLVGVGSPLHF
NA TRBJ1-1 13 NA TRBV18 TGTGCCAGCTCACCAGTCAGTCTCACTGAAGCTTTCTTT CASSPVSLTEAFF
many TRBJ1-1 12 NA TRBV7-9 TGTGCCAGCAGCCTTAGGGTCACTGAAGCTTTCTTT CASSLRVTEAFF
many TRBJ2-7 15 TRBD2 TRBV19 TGTGCCAGTAGTCTTCGGCGGGGGTCCACCTACGAGCAGTACTTC CASSLRRGSTYEQYF
many TRBJ1-4 15 NA TRBV28 TGTGCCAGCAGTTTATCAGGGGAGGGTCGTGAAAAACTGTTTTTT CASSLSGEGREKLFF
few TRBJ2-7 16 TRBD1 TRBV13 TGTGCCAGCAGCTTCGGCGACAGGGGACGATCCTACGAGCAGTACTTC CASSFGDRGRSYEQYF
many TRBJ1-6 16 NA TRBV7-9 TGTGCCAGCAGCCCTCGACAAATGATGGATAATTCACCCCTCCACTTT CASSPRQMMDNSPLHF
many TRBJ1-1 12 NA TRBV28 TGTGCCAGCGAAAGGGGTAACACTGAAGCTTTCTTT CASERGNTEAFF
many TRBJ1-2 11 NA TRBV20-1 TGCAGTGCTAGCGACGGTGGCGGCTACACCTTC CSASDGGGYTF
many TRBJ2-5 15 NA TRBV7-9 TGTGCCAGCAGCTTAGCGTCGACAGCTCAAGAGACCCAGTACTTC CASSLASTAQETQYF
many TRBJ2-3 14 TRBD2 TRBV20-1 TGCAGTGCTAGAGGCAGCGGGGGCCCAGATACGCAGTATTTT CSARGSGGPDTQYF
many TRBJ1-5 13 NA TRBV18 TGTGCCAGCTCACCACAGGGCAATCAGCCCCAGCATTTT CASSPQGNQPQHF
many TRBJ2-5 15 TRBD2 TRBV7-3 TGTGCCAGCAGCTTATCAGGACTAGCGGAAGAGACCCAGTACTTC CASSLSGLAEETQYF
many TRBJ1-2 14 NA TRBV5-1 TGCGCCAGCAGCTTGGATAACGAATTTTATGGCTACACCTTC CASSLDNEFYGYTF
many TRBJ1-2 16 TRBD1 TRBV27 TGTGCCAGCAGTTTAGGCCGGGACAGGGGGCACTATGGCTACACCTTC CASSLGRDRGHYGYTF
few TRBJ2-3 15 NA TRBV20-1 TGCAGCGGACCATCGTGCTCCTACGGAGCAGATACGCAGTATTTT CSGPSCSYGADTQYF
many TRBJ1-1 13 TRBD1 TRBV5-1 TGCGCCAGCAGCCTCGGGACAGGGGGATCGGCTTTCTTT CASSLGTGGSAFF
many TRBJ1-1 12 NA TRBV10-3 TGTGCCATCAGTGGGGGAAAGACTGAAGCTTTCTTT CAISGGKTEAFF
many TRBJ1-6 16 TRBD1 TRBV7-9 TGTGCCAGCAGCAAACCACAGGGGGACCTAGGCTCACCCCTCCACTTT CASSKPQGDLGSPLHF
few TRBJ2-1 15 TRBD1 TRBV7-9 TGTGCCAGCAGCCATAACAGGGGTGTCTACAATGAGCAGTTCTTC CASSHNRGVYNEQFF
many TRBJ2-3 17 TRBD2 TRBV10-3 TGTGCCATCAGTGAGGGCTCTAGCGGGAGGGTAGGAGATACGCAGTATTTT CAISEGSSGRVGDTQYF
NA TRBJ2-7 13 NA TRBV6-1 TGTGCCAGCAGTGAATCGGGAACCTACGAGCAGTACTTC CASSESGTYEQYF
many TRBJ2-1 17 TRBD2 TRBV5-6 TGTGCCAGCAGCTTTCTTTCTAGCGGGGGGATGGGGAATGAGCAGTTCTTC CASSFLSSGGMGNEQFF
few TRBJ2-1 16 TRBD2 TRBV5-4 TGTGCCAGCAGCCGTGGGGGGAGGAGCGGGAACAATGAGCAGTTCTTC CASSRGGRSGNNEQFF
NA TRBJ2-5 14 NA TRBV3-1 TGTGCCAGCAGACTCCCGGGGCGTCAAGAGACCCAGTACTTC CASRLPGRQETQYF
few TRBJ2-5 15 TRBD1 TRBV7-9 TGTGCCAGCAGCCTAAGACAGGGCTCCCAAGAGACCCAGTACTTC CASSLRQGSQETQYF